Listed below are T cell receptor beta chains from one sample, sequenced in a study of spatial heterogeneity in lung cancer. TCRdb called the 5' RACE reads again in MiXCR, with one record for every CDR3 protein. Counted here are about 50,000 distinct CDR3 sequences, about 7.6% occurring once; the ten biggest clones make up 10% to 15%. The specimen comprised PBMCs, sampled at surgery. These receptors all stem from a female donor with early-stage non-small cell lung cancer. Each CDR3 is given with its conserved first and last residue. The D gene is left open where the match is weak. Rows may omit the clone size; those that give it use once, few, many or a size class.

d_gene	v_gene	abundance	j_gene	CDR3aa	CDR3nt
TRBD2	TRBV7-2	few	TRBJ2-1	CASSTPLAGAHNEQFF	TGTGCCAGCAGCACCCCCCTAGCGGGGGCCCACAATGAGCAGTTCTTC
.	TRBV5-1	.	TRBJ2-7	CASSLGQGLGGQYF	TGCGCCAGCAGCTTGGGGCAGGGCCTGGGGGGGCAGTACTTC
TRBD1	TRBV18	many	TRBJ2-1	CASPKQGERQFF	TGTGCCAGCCCGAAACAGGGGGAAAGGCAGTTCTTC
.	TRBV13	.	TRBJ2-3	CASSYLRDTQYF	TGTGCCAGCAGCTACCTCAGAGATACGCAGTATTTT
TRBD2	TRBV13	few	TRBJ2-7	CASSHGTSGASYEQYF	TGTGCCAGCAGCCACGGGACTAGCGGGGCCTCCTACGAGCAGTACTTC
.	TRBV12-3/TRBV12-4	many	TRBJ1-1	CASSLGGALNTEAFF	TGTGCCAGCAGTTTGGGTGGGGCCCTGAACACTGAAGCTTTCTTT
.	TRBV5-1	.	TRBJ2-2	CASAKWVNAGELFF	TGCGCCAGCGCGAAGTGGGTTAACGCCGGGGAGCTGTTTTTT
TRBD1	TRBV5-6	many	TRBJ1-2	CASWDREGSYTF	TGTGCCAGCTGGGACAGGGAAGGTAGCTACACCTTC
TRBD1	TRBV12-3/TRBV12-4	.	TRBJ1-5	CASSFARTGRDDNNAYQPQHF	TGTGCCAGCAGTTTCGCACGGACAGGGCGTGATGATAATAATGCTTATCAGCCCCAGCATTTT
TRBD1	TRBV6-2/TRBV6-3	.	TRBJ2-7	CASTPLTGGAGEQYF	TGTGCCAGCACCCCCCTGACAGGGGGCGCGGGGGAGCAGTACTTC
TRBD2	TRBV28	few	TRBJ2-7	CASSHLAGGYEQYF	TGTGCCAGCAGTCACCTAGCGGGGGGGTACGAGCAGTACTTC
TRBD1	TRBV18	.	TRBJ2-7	CAGSPRGRNEQYF	TGTGCCGGCTCACCAAGGGGGCGGAACGAGCAGTACTTC
.	TRBV20-1	.	TRBJ1-1	CSAETGQASEAFF	TGCAGTGCTGAGACAGGACAAGCGAGTGAAGCTTTCTTT
TRBD1	TRBV6-5	.	TRBJ1-2	CASSDNRQGENYGYTF	TGTGCCAGCAGCGATAACCGACAGGGAGAGAACTATGGCTACACCTTC
.	TRBV5-1	.	TRBJ2-5	CASSLVSRIQETQYF	TGCGCCAGCAGCTTGGTTAGTCGGATTCAAGAGACCCAGTACTTC
.	TRBV6-6	many	TRBJ2-1	CASSYPGNEQFF	TGTGCCAGCAGTTACCCGGGCAATGAGCAGTTCTTC
.	TRBV19	many	TRBJ2-2	CASSVGDHTGELFF	TGTGCCAGTAGTGTAGGGGACCACACCGGGGAGCTGTTTTTT
.	TRBV6-1	many	TRBJ1-1	CASWDRLTEAFF	TGTGCCAGTTGGGACCGACTAACTGAAGCTTTCTTT
TRBD1	TRBV12-3/TRBV12-4	many	TRBJ1-2	CASSPPGQGNYGYTF	TGTGCCAGCAGCCCCCCGGGACAGGGAAACTATGGCTACACCTTC
TRBD1	TRBV20-1	.	TRBJ2-3	CSAFPRDRGTNTQYF	TGCAGTGCTTTCCCCCGGGACAGGGGGACTAATACGCAGTATTTT
.	TRBV28	many	TRBJ1-5	CASSRRTVLGQPQHF	TGTGCCAGCAGTCGGCGGACAGTATTGGGACAGCCCCAGCATTTT
.	TRBV25-1	many	TRBJ2-1	CASSPGGGDEQFF	TGTGCCAGCAGCCCGGGAGGGGGCGATGAGCAGTTCTTC
.	TRBV27	many	TRBJ2-2	CASSFRREAGELFF	TGTGCCAGCAGTTTTCGCAGGGAGGCCGGGGAGCTGTTTTTT
.	TRBV7-8	.	TRBJ1-4	CASSSPLVENEKLFF	TGTGCCAGCAGCTCCCCTCTCGTTGAGAATGAAAAACTGTTTTTT
.	TRBV18	.	TRBJ1-2	CASSPLDQGPYGYTF	TGTGCCAGCTCACCACTTGATCAGGGCCCCTATGGCTACACCTTC
TRBD1	TRBV20-1	few	TRBJ2-1	CSASDRVGVNEQFF	TGCAGTGCCTCCGACAGGGTAGGGGTCAATGAGCAGTTCTTC
.	TRBV9	many	TRBJ1-5	CASSVAGQRDQPQHF	TGTGCCAGCAGCGTAGCTGGGCAGAGAGATCAGCCCCAGCATTTT
TRBD1	TRBV2	few	TRBJ2-3	CASSHDRGPDTQYF	TGTGCCAGCAGTCATGACAGGGGTCCAGATACGCAGTATTTT
.	TRBV9	once	TRBJ2-2	CASSRGATNTGELFF	TGTGCCAGCAGCCGAGGGGCCACGAACACCGGGGAGCTGTTTTTT
.	TRBV29-1	many	TRBJ2-7	CSVASSYEQYF	TGCAGCGTTGCTAGCTCGTACGAGCAGTACTTC
.	TRBV20-1	many	TRBJ1-1	CSAPDRLLNTEAFF	TGCAGTGCTCCCGACCGACTCCTTAACACTGAAGCTTTCTTT
.	TRBV7-2	few	TRBJ2-2	CASSLSKTNTGELFF	TGTGCCAGCAGCTTAAGCAAAACGAACACCGGGGAGCTGTTTTTT
.	TRBV29-1	.	TRBJ2-5	CSVGVQETQYF	TGCAGCGTAGGAGTTCAAGAGACCCAGTACTTC
.	TRBV6-2/TRBV6-3	.	TRBJ2-1	CASSSPGVRRNEQFF	TGTGCCAGCAGTTCACCGGGGGTTCGGCGAAATGAGCAGTTCTTC
TRBD1	TRBV30	few	TRBJ2-3	CAWSLRQGFSDTQYF	TGTGCCTGGAGCCTCCGACAGGGGTTCTCAGATACGCAGTATTTT
.	TRBV30	.	TRBJ1-6	CACLGGTNSPLHF	TGTGCCTGCCTTGGGGGAACTAATTCACCCCTCCACTTT
.	TRBV10-3	many	TRBJ2-2	CAISGDDSPGIGELFF	TGTGCCATCAGTGGGGATGACAGTCCTGGCATCGGGGAGCTGTTTTTT
.	TRBV7-2	few	TRBJ2-5	CASSPGGLISETQYF	TGTGCCAGCAGCCCAGGGGGGCTCATATCAGAGACCCAGTACTTC
.	TRBV5-6	.	TRBJ2-2	CASSHRAGGELFF	TGTGCCAGCAGCCACAGAGCGGGCGGGGAGCTGTTTTTT
.	TRBV3-1	.	TRBJ2-1	CASSHSIEGNSYNEQFF	TGTGCCAGCAGCCACTCAATAGAGGGAAACTCCTACAATGAGCAGTTCTTC
.	TRBV7-2	many	TRBJ1-4	CASSLAPGRTNEKLFF	TGTGCCAGCAGCTTAGCTCCCGGCAGGACTAATGAAAAACTGTTTTTT
TRBD1	TRBV12-3/TRBV12-4	many	TRBJ1-5	CASSWTGYNQPQHF	TGTGCCAGCAGTTGGACAGGGTACAATCAGCCCCAGCATTTT
.	TRBV6-6	many	TRBJ2-2	CASSYPNTGELFF	TGTGCCAGCAGTTACCCGAACACCGGGGAGCTGTTTTTT
.	TRBV6-2/TRBV6-3	few	TRBJ2-1	CASSLPRNNEQFF	TGTGCCAGCAGTTTACCCCGGAACAATGAGCAGTTCTTC
.	TRBV4-2	.	TRBJ1-2	CASSQGAGRVENGYTF	TGTGCCAGCAGCCAAGGAGCGGGCCGCGTCGAGAATGGCTACACCTTC
.	TRBV4-1	few	TRBJ2-7	CASSQDPGVKGEQYF	TGCGCCAGCAGCCAAGATCCCGGGGTAAAAGGGGAGCAGTACTTC
.	TRBV2	.	TRBJ2-3	CASKSRSADTQYF	TGTGCCAGCAAAAGTCGGTCAGCAGATACGCAGTATTTT
.	TRBV5-1	many	TRBJ2-3	CASSLAGGEITDTQYF	TGCGCCAGCAGCTTGGCCGGCGGGGAAATCACAGATACGCAGTATTTT
.	TRBV29-1	many	TRBJ2-3	CSVEGGVGETDTQYF	TGCAGCGTTGAGGGTGGAGTAGGGGAGACAGATACGCAGTATTTT
.	TRBV6-6	many	TRBJ2-1	CASRGTTYNEQFF	TGTGCCAGCAGAGGGACAACCTACAATGAGCAGTTCTTC
.	TRBV6-1	few	TRBJ2-2	CASSDWGPGELFF	TGTGCCAGCAGTGACTGGGGGCCCGGGGAGCTGTTTTTT
.	TRBV20-1	few	TRBJ1-6	CSAPTVRDLSPLHF	TGCAGTGCCCCGACGGTCCGGGACCTATCACCCCTCCACTTT
TRBD1	TRBV5-1	.	TRBJ2-5	CASSISAGTGRETQYF	TGCGCCAGCAGCATCTCCGCCGGGACAGGGAGGGAGACCCAGTACTTC
TRBD1	TRBV24-1	many	TRBJ1-5	CATSDSRNRGLPYSNQPQHF	TGTGCCACCAGTGATTCAAGGAACAGGGGCCTCCCTTATAGCAATCAGCCCCAGCATTTT
.	TRBV3-1	many	TRBJ2-7	CASSQDIGGEQYF	TGTGCCAGCAGCCAAGATATAGGGGGAGAGCAGTACTTC